This is a list of T cell receptor beta chains from one sample in a study of beta chain features in type 1 diabetes. This table comes from immunoSEQ multiplex PCR, and its TCRdb copy is limited to in-frame clones, with some not included. The sample consists of about 450,000 clones, more than 9.5% of them appearing once. The sample was naive CD4+ T cells from blood. The receptors were gathered from a young woman in good health. Both conserved end residues are part of each CDR3. The order of the fields is D gene, clone size, J gene, V gene, CDR3 length, CDR3 DNA, CDR3 protein. The D gene is left open where the match is weak. The size entry is marked missing in some rows and otherwise reads once, few, many or a size class.

- - TRBJ2-1 TRBV7-2 17 TGTGCCAGCAGCTTCCGGACGGGGGGCAGCTCCTACAATGAGCAGTTCTTC CASSFRTGGSSYNEQFF
- - TRBJ2-5 TRBV7-7 15 TGTGCTAGCAGCCCACCCCCGGGACGCGAAGAGACCCAGTACTTC CASSPPPGREETQYF
- - TRBJ2-5 TRBV29-1 14 TGCAGCGTTGAAATAGGGCCCAAGGAGGAGACCCAGTACTTC CSVEIGPKEETQYF
TRBD1 - TRBJ2-5 TRBV29-1 12 TGCAGCGTGGGACAGATACAAGAGACCCAGTACTTC CSVGQIQETQYF
- few TRBJ2-5 TRBV15 13 TGTGCCATATATTGGACAGCCAAGAAGACCCAGTACTTC CAIYWTAKKTQYF
TRBD1 few TRBJ1-5 TRBV30 13 TGTGCCTGGGCGGGACAGAAAAATCAGCCCCAGCATTTT CAWAGQKNQPQHF
TRBD1 few TRBJ1-3 TRBV7-2 17 TGTGCCAGCAGCTTAATCCGAGGGGGCGCCTACGGAAACACCATATATTTT CASSLIRGGAYGNTIYF
- - TRBJ2-6 TRBV6-4 16 TGTGCCAGCAGTGAACAGGGTCTTACTGGGGCCAACGTCCTGACTTTC CASSEQGLTGANVLTF
- - TRBJ2-7 TRBV27 15 TGTGCCAGCAGTCGCCTGGGGGGTCAATCCTACGAGCAGTACTTC CASSRLGGQSYEQYF
- few TRBJ2-1 TRBV11-2 12 TGTGCCAGCAGCTTACAGGGTATTGAGCAGTTCTTC CASSLQGIEQFF
- - TRBJ2-5 TRBV29-1 13 TGCAGCATATACAGGGAATATTGGGAGACCCAGTACTTC CSIYREYWETQYF
- - TRBJ1-6 TRBV7-9 19 TGTGCCAGCAGCTTAGAGGTGTTTTCTGGGACCCAATCTAATTCACCCCTCCACTTT CASSLEVFSGTQSNSPLHF
- - TRBJ1-1 TRBV7-2 12 TGTGCCAGCAGCTGGACAGCGACTGAAGCTTTCTTT CASSWTATEAFF
TRBD2 few TRBJ2-5 TRBV4-2 17 TGTGCCAGCAGCCAAGCATACGCTAGCGGGGGGCAAGAGACCCAGTACTTC CASSQAYASGGQETQYF
- - TRBJ2-7 TRBV7-2 15 TGTGCCAGCAGCGTTGGGGGGCAGGGCTCCTACGAGCAGTACTTC CASSVGGQGSYEQYF
TRBD2 - TRBJ2-5 TRBV29-1 15 TGCAGCGCGGGCATTCTAGCGGGAGGGGACGGGACCCAGTACTTC CSAGILAGGDGTQYF
- few TRBJ2-7 TRBV29-1 14 TGCAGCGCGCGTACAACCTACGCTTCCTACGAGCAGTACTTC CSARTTYASYEQYF
TRBD2 few TRBJ2-1 TRBV28 16 TGTGCCAGCAGTTTTAGCGGGAGGGGTTCCTACAATGAGCAGTTCTTC CASSFSGRGSYNEQFF
- few TRBJ1-2 TRBV7-8 16 TGTGCCAGCAGCCCAACCCGCCGGCAGGCCGGTTCAGGCTACACCTTC CASSPTRRQAGSGYTF
TRBD2 - TRBJ2-5 TRBV29-1 11 TGCAGCGGGGGGGGAGGAGAGACCCAGTACTTC CSGGGGETQYF
TRBD1 - TRBJ1-2 TRBV15 16 TGTGCCACCAGCAGAACCGGGACAGGGGTGAACTATGGCTACACCTTC CATSRTGTGVNYGYTF
- - TRBJ1-5 TRBV6-5 15 TGTGCCAGCAGTTCGGGGGGACTGAGCAATCAGCCCCAGCATTTT CASSSGGLSNQPQHF
- - TRBJ1-1 TRBV12-5 13 TGTGCTAGTGGTTTGCCCCCCGTCTCTGAAGCTTTCTTT CASGLPPVSEAFF
- many TRBJ2-7 TRBV30 16 TGTGCCTGGAGTACCCGAATTGCGGGAAGGAACTACGAGCAGTACTTC CAWSTRIAGRNYEQYF
- few TRBJ2-3 TRBV5-1 14 TGCGCCAGCAGCTCGGACAGTATCACAGATACGCAGTATTTT CASSSDSITDTQYF
- few TRBJ2-1 TRBV5-1 14 TGCGCCAGCAGCTTTGAGAGTGGGGTTAGTGAGCAGTTCTTC CASSFESGVSEQFF
- - TRBJ2-5 TRBV7-2 12 TGTGCCAGCAGCCGCCACCAAGAGACCCAGTACTTC CASSRHQETQYF
- - TRBJ2-7 TRBV7-2 15 TGTGCCAGCAGCCAATCCGGCCCGGGGTACTACGAGCAGTACTTC CASSQSGPGYYEQYF
TRBD2 few TRBJ2-1 TRBV18 19 TGTGCCAGCTCACCTTCTGAGCGGGGGGTCCCGAGCTCCTACAATGAGCAGTTCTTC CASSPSERGVPSSYNEQFF
TRBD1 - TRBJ1-1 TRBV7-9 17 TGTGCCAGCAGCGACCCCGGGACAGGGACCTTGGACACTGAAGCTTTCTTT CASSDPGTGTLDTEAFF
- few TRBJ2-5 TRBV5-1 12 TGCGCCAGCAGCTCAGACAAAGAGACCCAGTACTTC CASSSDKETQYF
- - TRBJ1-2 TRBV14 16 TGTGCCAGCAGCCAAGAGCCAAGTACAGGACGCTATGGCTACACCTTC CASSQEPSTGRYGYTF
- few TRBJ2-2 TRBV15 16 TGTGCCACCAGCAGAGACATCCCTTTCAACACCGGGGAGCTGTTTTTT CATSRDIPFNTGELFF